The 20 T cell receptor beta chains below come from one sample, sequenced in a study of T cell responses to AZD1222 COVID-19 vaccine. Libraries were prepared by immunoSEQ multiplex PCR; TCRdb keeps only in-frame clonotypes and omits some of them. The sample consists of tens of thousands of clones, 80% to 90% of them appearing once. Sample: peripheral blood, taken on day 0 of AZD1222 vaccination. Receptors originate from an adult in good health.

This chain's CDR3 is CASNQQGLETQYF. The CDR3 coding sequence is TGTGCCAGCAACCAACAGGGCCTGGAGACCCAGTACTTC. The chain couples TRBV12-3 or TRBV12-4 to TRBJ2-5, with a possible D match to TRBD1 (6 bases). Trimming stripped 7 bases from V and 5 bases from J, with 14 bases between. The CDR3 is 13 amino acids.

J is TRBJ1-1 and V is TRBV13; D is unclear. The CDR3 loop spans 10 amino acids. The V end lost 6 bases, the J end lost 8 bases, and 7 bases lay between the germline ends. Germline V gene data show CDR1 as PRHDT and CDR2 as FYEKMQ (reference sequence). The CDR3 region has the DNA TGTGCCAGCAGTGGAACAGAAGCTTTCTTT. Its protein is CASSGTEAFF.

CDR3 amino acids: CASSAHSSGSDEQFF. CDR3 nucleotide sequence: TGTGCCAGTAGTGCTCATTCTAGCGGGAGTGATGAGCAGTTCTTC. The J gene is TRBJ2-1, the V gene TRBV19; the match to TRBD2 covers 10 bases. This CDR3 comprises 15 residues. V lost 5 bases to trimming and J lost 8 bases; unmatched junction nucleotides: 9. Germline-derived CDR1 and CDR2 are LNHDA and SQIVND (reference sequence).

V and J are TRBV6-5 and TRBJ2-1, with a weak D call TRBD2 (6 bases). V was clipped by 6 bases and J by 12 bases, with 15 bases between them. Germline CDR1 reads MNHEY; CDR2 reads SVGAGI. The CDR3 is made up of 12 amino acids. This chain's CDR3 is CASSREEGRQFF. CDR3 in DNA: TGTGCCAGCAGCCGCGAGGAGGGGCGGCAGTTCTTC.

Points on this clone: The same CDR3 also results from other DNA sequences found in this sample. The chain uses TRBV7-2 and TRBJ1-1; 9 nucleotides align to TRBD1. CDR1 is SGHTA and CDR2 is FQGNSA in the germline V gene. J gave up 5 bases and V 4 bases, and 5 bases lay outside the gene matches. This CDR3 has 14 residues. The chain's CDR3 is CASSSQGARTEAFF. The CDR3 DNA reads TGTGCCAGCAGCTCACAGGGGGCACGGACTGAAGCTTTCTTT. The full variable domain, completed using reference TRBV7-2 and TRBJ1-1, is GAGVSQSPSNKVTEKGKDVELRCDPISGHTALYWYRQSLGQGLEFLIYFQGNSAPDKSGLPSDRFSAERTGGSVSTLTIQRTQQEDSAVYLCASSSQGARTEAFFGQGTRLTVV.

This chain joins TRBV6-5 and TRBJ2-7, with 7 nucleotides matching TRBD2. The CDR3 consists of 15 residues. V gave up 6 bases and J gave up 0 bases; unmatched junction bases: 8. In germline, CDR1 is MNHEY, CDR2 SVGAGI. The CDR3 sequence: CASRDQAGSSYEQYF. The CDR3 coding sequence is TGTGCCAGCAGGGACCAAGCGGGGAGCTCCTACGAGCAGTACTTC.

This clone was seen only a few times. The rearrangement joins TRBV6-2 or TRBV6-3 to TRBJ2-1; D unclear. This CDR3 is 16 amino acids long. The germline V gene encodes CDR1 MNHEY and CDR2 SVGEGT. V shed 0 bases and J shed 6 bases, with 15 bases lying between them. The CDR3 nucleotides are TGTGCCAGCAGTTACTCTGGTCGGGCCGCCTCCAATGAGCAGTTCTTC. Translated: CASSYSGRAASNEQFF.

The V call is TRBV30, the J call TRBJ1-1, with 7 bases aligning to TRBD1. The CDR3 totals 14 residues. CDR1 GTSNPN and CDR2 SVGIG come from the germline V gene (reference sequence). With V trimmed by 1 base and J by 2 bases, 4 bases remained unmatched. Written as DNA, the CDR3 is TGTGCCTGGAGTGGGGGGACAGTCAACACTGAAGCTTTCTTT. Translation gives CAWSGGTVNTEAFF.

CDR3 sequence reads: CASSQTVGLTDTQYF. DNA for the CDR3: TGCGCCAGCAGCCAAACGGTGGGCCTCACAGATACGCAGTATTTT. The chain employs TRBV4-3 and TRBJ2-3; D gene uncertain. Germline V gene lookup returns CDR1 LGHNA and CDR2 YSLEER. The CDR3 is 15 amino acids. Deletions cut 2 bases from V and 2 bases from J, with 11 bases between.

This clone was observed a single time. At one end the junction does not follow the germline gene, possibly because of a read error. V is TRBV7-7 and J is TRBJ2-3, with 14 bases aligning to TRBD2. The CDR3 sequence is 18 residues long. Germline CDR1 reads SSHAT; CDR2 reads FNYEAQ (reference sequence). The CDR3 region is CASSRGTSGRPGTDTQYF. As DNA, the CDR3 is TGTGCTAGCAGCCGAGGGACTAGCGGGAGACCTGGCACAGATACGCAGTATTTT.

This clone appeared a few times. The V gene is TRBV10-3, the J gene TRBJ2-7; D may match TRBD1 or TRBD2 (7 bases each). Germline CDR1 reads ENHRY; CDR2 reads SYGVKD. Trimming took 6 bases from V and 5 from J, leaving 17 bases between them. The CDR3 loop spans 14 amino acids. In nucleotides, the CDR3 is TGTGCCATCAGCAGGGGGGGCCCTTCAGACGAGCAGTACTTC. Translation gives CAISRGGPSDEQYF.

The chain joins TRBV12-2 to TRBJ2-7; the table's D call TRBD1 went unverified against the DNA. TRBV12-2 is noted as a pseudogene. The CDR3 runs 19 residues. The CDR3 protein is CASRLPTDRGLRHHYEQYF. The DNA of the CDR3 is TGTGCAAGTCGCTTACCGACGGACAGGGGACTCCGCCACCACTACGAGCAGTACTTC.

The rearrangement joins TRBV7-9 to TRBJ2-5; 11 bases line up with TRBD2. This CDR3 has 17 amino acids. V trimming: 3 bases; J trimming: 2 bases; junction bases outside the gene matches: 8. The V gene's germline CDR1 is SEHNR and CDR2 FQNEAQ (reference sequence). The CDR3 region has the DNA TGTGCCAGCAGCTTGAGGTGGGGACTAGCGGTACAAGAGACCCAGTACTTC. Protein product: CASSLRWGLAVQETQYF.

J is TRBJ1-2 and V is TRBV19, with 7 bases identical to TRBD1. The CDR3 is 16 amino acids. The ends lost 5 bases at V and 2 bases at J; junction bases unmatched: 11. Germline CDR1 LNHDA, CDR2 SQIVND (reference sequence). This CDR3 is CASSPGMTGTNYGYTF. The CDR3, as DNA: TGTGCCAGTAGTCCAGGTATGACAGGGACCAACTATGGCTACACCTTC.

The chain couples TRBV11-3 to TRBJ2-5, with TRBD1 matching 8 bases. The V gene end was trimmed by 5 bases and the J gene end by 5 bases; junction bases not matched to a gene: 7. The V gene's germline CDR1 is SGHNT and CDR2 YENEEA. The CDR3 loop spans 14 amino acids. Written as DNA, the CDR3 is TGTGCCAGCAGCCGGACAGGGAGTAAGGAGACCCAGTACTTC. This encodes CASSRTGSKETQYF.

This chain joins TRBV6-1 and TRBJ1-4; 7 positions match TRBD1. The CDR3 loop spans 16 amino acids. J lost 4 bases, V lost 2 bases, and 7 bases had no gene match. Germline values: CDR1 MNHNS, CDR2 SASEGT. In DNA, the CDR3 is TGTGCCAGCAGTGAAACCCCACAGGGGATTAATGAAAAACTGTTTTTT. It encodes CASSETPQGINEKLFF.

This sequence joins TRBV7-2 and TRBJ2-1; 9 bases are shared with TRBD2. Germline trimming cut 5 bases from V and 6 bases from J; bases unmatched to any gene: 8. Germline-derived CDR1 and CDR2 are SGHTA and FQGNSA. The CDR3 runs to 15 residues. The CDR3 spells CASSRARSGSNEQFF. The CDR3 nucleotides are TGTGCCAGCAGCCGGGCGCGTAGCGGGAGCAATGAGCAGTTCTTC.

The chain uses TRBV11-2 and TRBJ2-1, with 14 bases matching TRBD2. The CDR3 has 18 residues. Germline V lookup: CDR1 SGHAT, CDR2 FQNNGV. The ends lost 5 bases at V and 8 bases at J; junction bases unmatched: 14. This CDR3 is CASSKRQGLAGAGDEQFF. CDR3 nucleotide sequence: TGTGCCAGCAGCAAACGTCAGGGACTAGCGGGAGCGGGGGATGAGCAGTTCTTC.

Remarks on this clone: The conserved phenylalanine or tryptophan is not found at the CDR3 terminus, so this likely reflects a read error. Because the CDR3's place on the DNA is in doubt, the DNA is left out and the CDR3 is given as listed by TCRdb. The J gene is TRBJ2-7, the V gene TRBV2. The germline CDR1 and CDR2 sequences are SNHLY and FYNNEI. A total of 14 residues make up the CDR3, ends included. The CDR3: CASSDGPRGTLVSL.

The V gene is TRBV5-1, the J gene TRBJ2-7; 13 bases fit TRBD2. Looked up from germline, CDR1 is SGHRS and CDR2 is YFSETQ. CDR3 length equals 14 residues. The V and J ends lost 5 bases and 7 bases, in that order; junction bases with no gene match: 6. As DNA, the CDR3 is TGCGCCAGCAGAGGACTAGCGGGAGTGGGTGAGCAGTACTTC. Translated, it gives CASRGLAGVGEQYF. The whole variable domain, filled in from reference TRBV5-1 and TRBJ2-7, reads KAGVTQTPRYLIKTRGQQVTLSCSPISGHRSVSWYQQTPGQGLQFLFEYFSETQRNKGNFPGRFSGRQFSNSRSEMNVSTLELGDSALYLCASRGLAGVGEQYFGPGTRLTVT.